These T cell receptor beta chains were read from a single sample in a study of CD8 T cells in Susac syndrome. TCRdb re-called the immunoSEQ multiplex PCR reads through MiXCR, storing one row per CDR3 protein. In the table there are more than 95,000 distinct CDR3 sequences, over 85% of which are singletons. Specimen: CD8+ T cells from PBMCs. These receptors all come from a human donor with multiple sclerosis. Both conserved end residues are part of each CDR3. Each record gives: clone size, V gene, J gene, D gene, CDR3 DNA, CDR3 protein. A D gene is named only where the DNA matches it firmly. Clone size appears in some rows only: once, few, many, or a class for an expanded clone.

>.|TRBV7-9|TRBJ2-7|.
TGTGCCAGCAGCCCCCCCCGGGCCTCCTACGAGCAGTACTTC
CASSPPRASYEQYF
>once|TRBV20-1|TRBJ2-3|.
TGCAGTGCTAGTGCCTACACAGATACGCAGTATTTT
CSASAYTDTQYF
>.|TRBV7-9|TRBJ2-3|.
TGTGCCAGCAGCCCCCAGGGAGATACGCAGTATTTT
CASSPQGDTQYF
>.|TRBV27|TRBJ1-5|TRBD1
TGTGCCAGCAGTTCGGACAGGGGCAATCAGCCCCAGCATTTT
CASSSDRGNQPQHF
>.|TRBV29-1|TRBJ2-3|.
TGCAGCGTTGAATATGGCCCCACCACAGATACGCAGTATTTT
CSVEYGPTTDTQYF
>.|TRBV7-3|TRBJ1-2|.
TGTGCCAGCAGCCCCAGGCGGACAGTGAACGGCTACACCTTC
CASSPRRTVNGYTF
>.|TRBV9|TRBJ1-1|TRBD1
TGTGCCAGCAGCGTACAGGGGGACATGAACACTGAAGCTTTCTTT
CASSVQGDMNTEAFF
>once|TRBV19|TRBJ1-1|.
TGTGCCAGTAGTAGTTCATTGAACACTGAAGCTTTCTTT
CASSSSLNTEAFF
>.|TRBV27|TRBJ2-2|.
TGTGCCAGCAGTTTTACCGCGAACACCGGGGAGCTGTTTTTT
CASSFTANTGELFF
>.|TRBV19|TRBJ2-2|TRBD1
TGTGCCAGTACCCCCCAGGGACAGGGTGGTCCCGGGGAGCTGTTTTTT
CASTPQGQGGPGELFF
>.|TRBV14|TRBJ1-1|.
TGTGCCAGCAAGATGGGAGGGAACACTGAAGCTTTCTTT
CASKMGGNTEAFF
>.|TRBV28|TRBJ2-5|TRBD2
TGTGCCAGCAGTTTATCCCCTGCTAGCGGGGGACGAGAGACCCAGTACTTC
CASSLSPASGGRETQYF
>.|TRBV20-1|TRBJ2-7|TRBD2
TGCAGTGCCTGGACTAGCGAAGACTACGAGCAGTACTTC
CSAWTSEDYEQYF
>.|TRBV29-1|TRBJ1-1|.
TGCAGCGTTGCGGCCAGGGGAGGGGTACGGGGGCCTGAAGCTTTCTTT
CSVAARGGVRGPEAFF
>.|TRBV29-1|TRBJ2-7|.
TGCAGCGCCTTAAAAGGCAGGGGCCACGAGCAGTACTTC
CSALKGRGHEQYF
>.|TRBV5-6|TRBJ1-1|TRBD1
TGTGCCAGCAGGTACGACAGGGAACTGAACACTGAAGCTTTCTTT
CASRYDRELNTEAFF
>.|TRBV5-6|TRBJ2-2|TRBD1
TGTGCCAGCAGAGGGCAGGGGGCATCTAACACCGGGGAGCTGTTTTTT
CASRGQGASNTGELFF
>once|TRBV7-9|TRBJ2-2|TRBD2
TGTGCCAGCAGCACTAATCTAGCGGGGGGCATCACCGGGGAGCTGTTTTTT
CASSTNLAGGITGELFF
>.|TRBV5-4|TRBJ2-3|.
TGTGCCAGCAGCTCCGGAGGGGGAGATACGCAGTATTTT
CASSSGGGDTQYF
>.|TRBV7-8|TRBJ2-2|TRBD1
TGTGCCAGCAGCCTCCAAGTGGCCAGGGGGCGCGCCGGGGAGCTGTTTTTT
CASSLQVARGRAGELFF
>.|TRBV11-2|TRBJ2-7|TRBD2
TGTGCCAGCAGCGGACTGTCTGGGACTAGCGGGGGGCCGTCCCACGAGCAGTACTTC
CASSGLSGTSGGPSHEQYF
>few|TRBV11-2|TRBJ2-7|TRBD1
TGTGCCAGCAGCTTGGGACAGGGAGTCCCCTACGAGCAGTACTTC
CASSLGQGVPYEQYF
>.|TRBV9|TRBJ1-3|.
TGTGCCAGCAGCCCGAGTGGGGGGCTCGGAAACACCATATATTTT
CASSPSGGLGNTIYF
>.|TRBV6-1|TRBJ2-1|TRBD1
TGTGCCAGCAGTGTGGCAGGGGGCTACAATGAGCAGTTCTTC
CASSVAGGYNEQFF
>.|TRBV6-5|TRBJ2-2|.
TGTGCCAGCAGTTACTTCAGGGATCACACCGGGGAGCTGTTTTTT
CASSYFRDHTGELFF
>few|TRBV7-2|TRBJ2-2|.
TGTGCCAGCCGGGACTGGAAAAACACCGGGGAGCTGTTTTTT
CASRDWKNTGELFF
>.|TRBV28|TRBJ2-7|.
TGTGCCAGCAGCTGGAGCGGCGGGGAGCAGTACTTC
CASSWSGGEQYF
>.|TRBV2|TRBJ2-2|.
TGTGCCAGCAGGCGAGCGCACGGCACCGGGGAGCTGTTTTTT
CASRRAHGTGELFF
>.|TRBV19|TRBJ2-7|TRBD1
TGTGCCAGTAGTATAGGGGACAGCGGCGAGCAGTACTTC
CASSIGDSGEQYF
>.|TRBV28|TRBJ1-3|.
TGTGCCAGCAGTAGCCGGTACAGCGGAAACACCATATATTTT
CASSSRYSGNTIYF
>.|TRBV13|TRBJ1-4|TRBD1
TGTGCCAGCAGCTCGGGACAGGGTGAAAAACTGTTTTTT
CASSSGQGEKLFF
>.|TRBV9|TRBJ2-3|.
TGTGCCAGCAGCCCTCGGGATTACACCGGCACAGATACGCAGTATTTT
CASSPRDYTGTDTQYF
>.|TRBV20-1|TRBJ2-3|.
TGCAGTCGAAGTGATGGGGATACGCAGTATTTT
CSRSDGDTQYF
>once|TRBV12-3/TRBV12-4|TRBJ2-7|.
TGTGCCAGCAGTTTAGCGCCAGGACGCGAGCAGTACTTC
CASSLAPGREQYF
>once|TRBV13|TRBJ2-1|TRBD1
TGTGCCAGCAGCTCCCCAGGGGGCCCCTCCTACAATGAGCAGTTCTTC
CASSSPGGPSYNEQFF
>.|TRBV9|TRBJ1-1|.
TGTGCCAGCAGCGTAGATGCGGGACATCTGAGGGAAGCTTTCTTT
CASSVDAGHLREAFF
>.|TRBV9|TRBJ2-2|.
TGTGCCAGCAGCATGGGGGGCGGGAACACCGGGGAGCTGTTTTTT
CASSMGGGNTGELFF